This T cell receptor (beta chain) is drawn from a study of blood T cell repertoires in COVID-19. Study-wide context: Sites across the United States, Italy and Spain contributed samples from acute and convalescent COVID-19. The analysed material was cDNA or gDNA that came from T cells, B-cell-depleted T cells, or PBMCs.

The CDR3 is 15 residues long. The ends were cut back, 5 bases at V and 3 bases at J, with 14 bases in the middle. The V gene's germline CDR1 is SGHVS and CDR2 FNYEAQ. Method: immunoSEQ multiplex PCR; TCRdb's copy keeps in-frame clones and lacks some. The table shows tens of thousands of clones, with over 70% occurring only once. The TCR sequence derives from an elderly man with active or convalescent COVID-19. Input material: peripheral blood. V and J are TRBV7-6 and TRBJ1-3; weak D call: TRBD1 (5 bases). The CDR3 sequence is CASSPGQGYGNTIYF. CDR3 nucleotide sequence: TGTGCCAGCAGCCCCGGGCAGGGTTATGGAAACACCATATATTTT.